The 20 T cell receptor beta chains in this list originate from one sample, sequenced in a study of blood T cell repertoires in COVID-19. Profiling relied on immunoSEQ multiplex PCR, and the TCRdb table lists in-frame clones only, not all of them. The sample has tens of thousands of clones, over 70% seen once. Sequencing used peripheral blood. The source of these receptors is a human donor in a cohort sampled during active COVID-19.

J is TRBJ2-7 and V is TRBV5-6; 9 positions agree with TRBD2. The CDR3 loop spans 14 amino acids. The V and J ends lost 4 bases and 3 bases, in that order; junction bases with no gene match: 5. Germline CDR1 is SGHDT and CDR2 is YYEEEE. Written as DNA, the CDR3 is TGTGCCAGCAGCCCGACTAGCGGAGTCTACGAGCAGTACTTC. Protein: CASSPTSGVYEQYF.

The chain couples TRBV5-6 to TRBJ2-7, with 11 bases fitting TRBD2. This CDR3 region has 17 residues. CDR1 is SGHDT and CDR2 is YYEEEE in the germline V gene. With 0 bases clipped from V and 2 bases from J, the junction kept 7 bases outside the gene matches. CDR3 loop: CASSLDYSLAGAYEQYF. Here the CDR3 DNA reads TGTGCCAGCAGCTTGGACTATTCACTAGCGGGAGCCTACGAGCAGTACTTC.

The chain is built from TRBV15 and TRBJ1-5; possibly TRBD1 for D (6 bases). This CDR3 comprises 18 residues. V was trimmed by 3 bases and J by 1 base, leaving 19 bases between them. The germline V gene has CDR1 LNHNV and CDR2 YYDKDF (reference sequence). This chain's CDR3 is CATSSGETGLGSNQPQHF. The CDR3 region has the DNA TGTGCCACCAGCAGTGGGGAGACAGGCCTAGGGAGCAATCAGCCCCAGCATTTT.

The genes are TRBV18 and TRBJ2-1, with 8 bases matching TRBD2. The CDR3 sequence is 14 residues long. Germline V lookup: CDR1 KGHSH, CDR2 LQKENI. The V and J ends lost 3 bases and 9 bases, in that order; junction bases with no gene match: 7. The CDR3 loop is CASSPGLGRGEQFF. The CDR3 DNA reads as TGTGCCAGCTCACCGGGACTAGGGAGGGGTGAGCAGTTCTTC.

CDR3 sequence reads: CASSLAGTSGSDTQYF. DNA of the CDR3: TGTGCCAGCAGCTTAGCCGGGACTAGCGGATCAGATACGCAGTATTTT. The gene calls are TRBV7-2 and TRBJ2-3; 11 bases fit TRBD2. Per the germline V gene, CDR1 is SGHTA and CDR2 is FQGNSA. The CDR3 has 16 amino acids. V lost 0 bases and J lost 4; bases outside the gene matches: 3.

The V gene is TRBV27, the J gene TRBJ2-1; a possible D gene is TRBD1 (5 bases). Trimming cost V 1 base and J 3 bases, with 13 bases left between them. Per the germline V gene, CDR1 is MNHEY and CDR2 is SMNVEV (reference sequence). The CDR3 covers 16 residues. The CDR3 sequence is CASSLYQGLFYNEQFF. The DNA of the CDR3 is TGTGCCAGCAGTTTATATCAGGGCCTCTTCTACAATGAGCAGTTCTTC.

This chain joins TRBV5-1 and TRBJ2-3; 11 nucleotides align to TRBD2. With 4 bases clipped from V and 6 bases from J, the junction kept 10 bases outside the gene matches. The CDR3 runs to 16 residues. CDR1 and CDR2 (germline): SGHRS, YFSETQ. The CDR3 loop reads CASSEELAGAGDTQYF. CDR3 sequence (DNA): TGCGCCAGCAGCGAGGAACTAGCGGGAGCTGGGGATACGCAGTATTTT.

The chain links TRBV6-1 to TRBJ2-1, with 10 nucleotides matching TRBD2. Germline lookup yields CDR1 MNHNS and CDR2 SASEGT. This CDR3 has 15 residues. V dropped 2 bases and J dropped 9; count of bases not matched to a gene: 7. As DNA, the CDR3 is TGTGCCAGCAGTGAATGGCTAGCGGGAGTGAGTGAGCAGTTCTTC. The encoded protein is CASSEWLAGVSEQFF.

The chain has TRBV19 and TRBJ2-1; 8 bases agree with TRBD1. CDR1 LNHDA and CDR2 SQIVND come from the germline V gene (reference sequence). This CDR3 comprises 17 residues. The trim removed 4 bases at V and 8 bases at J, leaving 16 bases unmatched. The CDR3 loop reads CASSKVPNRGSRHEQFF. Written as DNA, the CDR3 is TGTGCCAGTAGTAAGGTCCCGAACAGGGGGTCACGCCATGAGCAGTTCTTC.

The chain recombines TRBV7-9 with TRBJ2-7; D is perhaps TRBD2 (6 bases). Deletions cut 1 base from V and 10 bases from J, with 17 bases between. Germline CDR1 and CDR2: SEHNR and FQNEAQ (reference sequence). The CDR3 is made up of 14 amino acids. The CDR3 bases are TGTGCCAGCAGCTTAGTAGGTCGGACTACCACTCAGTACTTC. Translation: CASSLVGRTTTQYF. Full variable domain (missing parts from reference TRBV7-9 and TRBJ2-7): DTGVSQNPRHKITKRGQNVTFRCDPISEHNRLYWYRQTLGQGPEFLTYFQNEAQLEKSRLLSDRFSAERPKGSFSTLEIQRTEQGDSAMYLCASSLVGRTTTQYFGPGTRLTVT.

This clone was seen a few times. The chain employs TRBV6-5 and TRBJ1-5; D might be TRBD1 (5 bases). V gave up 7 bases and J gave up 1 base, with 14 bases separating them. Germline CDR1 MNHEY, CDR2 SVGAGI. The CDR3 is made up of 15 amino acids. The CDR3 spells CASMWSAGSNQPQHF. The CDR3 bases are TGTGCCAGCATGTGGTCGGCAGGGAGCAATCAGCCCCAGCATTTT.

This clone was picked up a small number of times. The rearrangement links TRBV7-3 to TRBJ2-2, with D hard to call. This CDR3 comprises 17 residues. V lost 4 bases and J 1 base, leaving 16 bases between the germline ends. Germline V lookup: CDR1 SGHTA, CDR2 FQGTGA. The CDR3 DNA sequence: TGTGCCAGCAGCTCCCAGGCCGGTTCTGGGAACACCGGGGAGCTGTTTTTT. It specifies CASSSQAGSGNTGELFF.

This CDR3 reads CASSDPQGSDTQYF. The CDR3 nucleotides are TGTGCCAGCAGTGACCCCCAGGGGTCGGATACGCAGTATTTT. V usage is TRBV9 and J usage is TRBJ2-3; tentatively, D is TRBD1 (6 bases). CDR1 and CDR2 (germline): SGDLS, YYNGEE. Between the trimmed V and J ends, which lost 5 bases and 6 bases, there was a span of 16 bases. The CDR3 has 14 residues.

This chain uses TRBV9 with TRBJ2-5; 8 positions agree with TRBD2. CDR3 length: 16 residues. The V segment lost 0 bases and the J segment 0 bases; nucleotides outside the gene matches: 4. From germline, CDR1 is SGDLS and CDR2 YYNGEE. The CDR3 loop reads CASSVALAGHQETQYF. DNA for the CDR3: TGTGCCAGCAGCGTAGCCCTAGCGGGCCACCAAGAGACCCAGTACTTC.

The rearrangement joins TRBV20-1 to TRBJ2-1; D possibly corresponds to TRBD2 (5 bases). Looked up from germline, CDR1 is DFQATT and CDR2 is SNEGSKA (reference sequence). This CDR3 contains 15 residues. Trimming removed 3 bases from V and 3 bases from J, with 15 bases in between. The CDR3 nucleotides are TGCAGTGCTAGTGGACTTCAAGTATACTACAATGAGCAGTTCTTC. Amino acids: CSASGLQVYYNEQFF.

V usage is TRBV4-1 and J usage is TRBJ2-5; D is possibly TRBD2 (6 bases). The V gene's germline CDR1 is MGHRA and CDR2 YSYEKL. Trimming removed 3 bases at V and 5 bases at J, with 13 bases between. This CDR3 has 14 residues. CDR3 sequence (DNA): TGCGCCAGCAGCCAGGAGGGGCCAGTTGAGACCCAGTACTTC. This sequence encodes CASSQEGPVETQYF.

The V gene is TRBV19, the J gene TRBJ2-6; the match to TRBD1 covers 8 bases. The CDR3 sequence is 17 residues long. The V and J ends lost 8 bases and 2 bases, in that order; junction bases with no gene match: 11. The germline V gene encodes CDR1 LNHDA and CDR2 SQIVND (reference sequence). The DNA for the CDR3 is TGTGCCAGTCGATCGGGACAGGAATTGGCTGGGGCCAACGTCCTGACTTTC. Amino acids: CASRSGQELAGANVLTF.

The chain joins TRBV12-5 to TRBJ2-5; D may be TRBD1 (5 bases). This CDR3 region has 13 residues. The V and J ends lost 5 bases and 3 bases respectively, with 10 bases between them. The germline CDR1 and CDR2 sequences are LGHNT and FRNRAP. The CDR3 protein is CASGGQNKETQYF. The CDR3 DNA is TGTGCTAGTGGTGGACAAAATAAAGAGACCCAGTACTTC.

This clone has only a few counts. J is TRBJ1-5 and V is TRBV2; the D gene is possibly TRBD1 (5 bases). This CDR3 spans 14 amino acids. Germline V lookup: CDR1 SNHLY, CDR2 FYNNEI. Trimming removed 8 bases at V and 7 bases at J, with 18 bases between. The chain's CDR3 is CASGGTPRQQPQHF. The CDR3 DNA follows: TGTGCCAGCGGTGGGACCCCTAGACAGCAGCCCCAGCATTTT.

The chain combines TRBV6-5 with TRBJ2-7; no definite D call. Germline V lookup: CDR1 MNHEY, CDR2 SVGAGI. The V and J ends lost 5 bases and 2 bases respectively, with 10 bases between them. The CDR3 totals 13 residues. CDR3 amino acids: CASSSSSPYEQYF. CDR3 in DNA: TGTGCCAGCAGTAGTTCAAGCCCCTACGAGCAGTACTTC.